The text below deals with one T cell receptor (beta chain). In germline, CDR1 is SGHRS, CDR2 YFSETQ. The CDR3 runs to 15 residues. V was trimmed by 0 bases and J by 7 bases, leaving 11 bases between them. This table comes from immunoSEQ multiplex PCR, and its TCRdb copy is limited to in-frame clones, with some not included. This sample yields about 320,000 clones, of which roughly 84% are seen a single time; roughly 16% belongs to the top ten. Adult donors, all healthy and HIV-negative, had no recent acute infections or vaccinations. Among the donors, all were Caucasian adults who lived in Nashville, Tennessee. The data were taken from a study of shared clonotypes between healthy human individuals. Study at large: The donors, a couple of women and three men, were aged 18 to 49. Per-donor plates numbered three CD4 naive, three CD4 memory, two CD8 naive and one CD8 memory.

The chain is built from TRBV5-1 and TRBJ1-6, with D hard to call. The sequenced sample consisted of memory CD8+ T cells sorted from blood. The sample's subset: CD45RO+ cells pooled with CCR7-negative TemRA cells. The receptor was derived from a man aged 18 to 35 in good health. The CDR3 protein is CASSLASGANSPLHF. The CDR3 DNA reads TGCGCCAGCAGCTTGGCCTCCGGTGCCAATTCACCCCTCCACTTT.